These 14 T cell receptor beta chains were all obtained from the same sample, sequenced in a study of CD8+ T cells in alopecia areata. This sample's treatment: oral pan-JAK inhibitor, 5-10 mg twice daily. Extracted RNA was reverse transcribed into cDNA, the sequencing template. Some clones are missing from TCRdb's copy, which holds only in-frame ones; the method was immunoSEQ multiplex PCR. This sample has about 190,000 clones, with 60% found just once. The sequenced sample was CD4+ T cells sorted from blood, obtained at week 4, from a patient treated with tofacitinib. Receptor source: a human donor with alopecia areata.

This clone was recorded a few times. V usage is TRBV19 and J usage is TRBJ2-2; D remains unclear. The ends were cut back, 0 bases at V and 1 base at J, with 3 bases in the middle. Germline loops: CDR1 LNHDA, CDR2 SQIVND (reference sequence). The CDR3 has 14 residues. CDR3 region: CASSIEVNTGELFF. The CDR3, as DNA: TGTGCCAGTAGTATAGAAGTGAACACCGGGGAGCTGTTTTTT.

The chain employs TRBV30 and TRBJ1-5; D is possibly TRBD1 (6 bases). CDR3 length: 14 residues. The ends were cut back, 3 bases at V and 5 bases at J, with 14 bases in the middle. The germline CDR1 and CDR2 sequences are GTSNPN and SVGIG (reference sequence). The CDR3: CAWSVGQFDQPQHF. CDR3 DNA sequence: TGTGCCTGGAGCGTCGGACAGTTCGATCAGCCCCAGCATTTT.

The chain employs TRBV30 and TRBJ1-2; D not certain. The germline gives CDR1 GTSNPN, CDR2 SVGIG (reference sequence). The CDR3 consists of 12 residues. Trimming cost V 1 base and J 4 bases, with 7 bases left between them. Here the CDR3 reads CAWSEEFYGYTF. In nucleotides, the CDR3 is TGTGCCTGGAGTGAGGAATTCTATGGCTACACCTTC.

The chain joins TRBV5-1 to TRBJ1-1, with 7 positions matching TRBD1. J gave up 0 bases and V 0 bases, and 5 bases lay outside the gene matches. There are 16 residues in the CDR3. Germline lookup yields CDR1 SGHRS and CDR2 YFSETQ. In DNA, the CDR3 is TGCGCCAGCAGCTTGGGGGTGGGACAGATGAACACTGAAGCTTTCTTT. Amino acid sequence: CASSLGVGQMNTEAFF.

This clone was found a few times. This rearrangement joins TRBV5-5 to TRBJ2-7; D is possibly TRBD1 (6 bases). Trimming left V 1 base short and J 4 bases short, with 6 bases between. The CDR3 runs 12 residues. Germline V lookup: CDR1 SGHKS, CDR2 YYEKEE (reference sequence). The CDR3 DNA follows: TGTGCCAGCAGCTTGACAGGGTACGAGCAGTACTTC. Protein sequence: CASSLTGYEQYF.

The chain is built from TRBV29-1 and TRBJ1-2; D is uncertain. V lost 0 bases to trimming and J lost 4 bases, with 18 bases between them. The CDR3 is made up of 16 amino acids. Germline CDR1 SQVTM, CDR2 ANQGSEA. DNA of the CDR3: TGCAGCGTTGAAGAGGGCAGTACCTACGCCGGCTATGGCTACACCTTC. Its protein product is CSVEEGSTYAGYGYTF.

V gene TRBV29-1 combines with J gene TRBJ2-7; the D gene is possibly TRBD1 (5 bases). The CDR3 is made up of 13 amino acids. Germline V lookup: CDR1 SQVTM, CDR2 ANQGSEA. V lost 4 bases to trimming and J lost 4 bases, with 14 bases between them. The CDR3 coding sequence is TGCAGCGTTGCTCCCCGTGGGGCGTACGAGCAGTACTTC. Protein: CSVAPRGAYEQYF.

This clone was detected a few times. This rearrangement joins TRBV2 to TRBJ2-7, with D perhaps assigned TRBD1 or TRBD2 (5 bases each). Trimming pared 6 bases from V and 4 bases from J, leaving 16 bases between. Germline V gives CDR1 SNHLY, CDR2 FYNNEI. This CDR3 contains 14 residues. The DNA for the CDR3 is TGTGCCAGCAGGTCCCGGGACGCAGGTTACGAGCAGTACTTC. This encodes CASRSRDAGYEQYF. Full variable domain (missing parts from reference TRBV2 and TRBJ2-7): EPEVTQTPSHQVTQMGQEVILRCVPISNHLYFYWYRQILGQKVEFLVSFYNNEISEKSEIFDDQFSVERPDGSNFTLKIRSTKLEDSAMYFCASRSRDAGYEQYFGPGTRLTVT.

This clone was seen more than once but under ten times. CDR3 amino acids: CSVPGQGVETQYF. The CDR3 DNA is TGCAGCGTCCCTGGACAGGGGGTCGAGACCCAGTACTTC. This chain links TRBV29-1 with TRBJ2-5; 10 bases map to TRBD1. CDR1 is SQVTM and CDR2 is ANQGSEA in the germline V gene. V lost 6 bases and J lost 5; bases outside the gene matches: 6. CDR3 length: 13 amino acids.

The CDR3: CASSLDGYTF. The CDR3 region has the DNA TGTGCCAGCAGCTTAGATGGCTACACCTTC. The chain uses TRBV7-9 and TRBJ1-2, with D hard to call. V shed 1 base and J shed 6 bases, with 0 bases lying between them. Germline V lookup: CDR1 SEHNR, CDR2 FQNEAQ (reference sequence). CDR3 size: 10 residues.

The CDR3 reads CASSLGGGSPGEQFF. CDR3 coding DNA: TGCGCCAGCAGCCTGGGGGGTGGGTCGCCGGGTGAGCAGTTCTTC. The rearrangement links TRBV4-3 to TRBJ2-1, with TRBD2 as a possible D gene (6 bases). Trimming shortened V by 4 bases and J by 9 bases, and 19 bases separated the two germline ends. The CDR3 is 15 amino acids. Germline V CDR1 and CDR2: LGHNA, YSLEER.

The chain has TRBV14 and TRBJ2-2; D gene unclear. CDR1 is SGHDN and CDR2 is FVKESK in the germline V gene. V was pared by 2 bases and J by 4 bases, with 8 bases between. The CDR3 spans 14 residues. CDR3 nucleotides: TGTGCCAGCAGCCAACATCTCTCCACCGGGGAGCTGTTTTTT. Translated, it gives CASSQHLSTGELFF. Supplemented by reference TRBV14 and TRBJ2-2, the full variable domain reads EAGVTQFPSHSVIEKGQTVTLRCDPISGHDNLYWYRRVMGKEIKFLLHFVKESKQDESGMPNNRFLAERTGGTYSTLKVQPAELEDSGVYFCASSQHLSTGELFFGEGSRLTVL.

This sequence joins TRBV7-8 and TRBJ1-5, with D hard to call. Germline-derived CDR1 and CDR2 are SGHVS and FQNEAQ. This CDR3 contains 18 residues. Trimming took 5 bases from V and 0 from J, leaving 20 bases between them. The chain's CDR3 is CASSPRTTGGYSNQPQHF. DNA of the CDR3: TGTGCCAGCAGCCCCAGAACGACCGGAGGCTATAGCAATCAGCCCCAGCATTTT.

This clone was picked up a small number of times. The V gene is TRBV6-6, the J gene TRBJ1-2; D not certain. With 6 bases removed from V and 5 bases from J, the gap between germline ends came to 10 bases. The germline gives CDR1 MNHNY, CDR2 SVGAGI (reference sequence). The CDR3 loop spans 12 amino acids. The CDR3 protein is CASRTERYGYTF. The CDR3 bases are TGTGCCAGCAGAACAGAGAGATATGGCTACACCTTC.